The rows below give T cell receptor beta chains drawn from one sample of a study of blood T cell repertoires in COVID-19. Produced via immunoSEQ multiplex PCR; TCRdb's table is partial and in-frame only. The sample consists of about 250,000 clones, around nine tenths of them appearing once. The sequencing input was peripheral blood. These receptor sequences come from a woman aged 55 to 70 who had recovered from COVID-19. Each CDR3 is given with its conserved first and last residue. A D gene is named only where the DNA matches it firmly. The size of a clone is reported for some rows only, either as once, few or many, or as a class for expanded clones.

CASSSRRDRDIQYF	TGTGCCAGCAGCTCAAGGAGGGACAGAGACATTCAGTACTTC	NA	NA	TRBV3-1/TRBV3-2	TRBJ2-4
CSVGGIGGGQPQHF	TGCAGCGTTGGTGGAATCGGGGGGGGTCAGCCCCAGCATTTT	few	NA	TRBV29-1	TRBJ1-5
CASSLVGGTQYF	TGTGCCAGCAGCTTAGTGGGGGGGACGCAGTATTTT	NA	TRBD2	TRBV11-2	TRBJ2-3
CASSLRTLNTEAFF	TGTGCCAGCAGTCTTCGTACACTGAACACTGAAGCTTTCTTT	NA	NA	TRBV7-9	TRBJ1-1
CASSRIPGTGGDEQFF	TGTGCCAGCAGTAGAATACCCGGGACAGGGGGCGATGAGCAGTTCTTC	NA	TRBD1	TRBV27	TRBJ2-1
CASRTQGAYEQYF	TGTGCCAGCAGAACACAGGGGGCTTACGAGCAGTACTTC	NA	TRBD1	TRBV12-3/TRBV12-4	TRBJ2-7
CASSLGRQAMAQYF	TGTGCCAGCAGCTTAGGGCGTCAAGCGATGGCCCAGTACTTC	few	NA	TRBV7-2	TRBJ2-5
CASSPGYWETQYF	TGTGCCAGTAGTCCCGGTTATTGGGAGACCCAGTACTTC	NA	NA	TRBV19	TRBJ2-5
CASSPLAGGEDTQYF	TGTGCCAGCAGCCCACTAGCGGGGGGTGAAGATACGCAGTATTTT	NA	TRBD2	TRBV4-2	TRBJ2-3
CASSQRGNEQYF	TGTGCCAGCAGCCAGCGGGGCAACGAGCAGTACTTC	NA	NA	TRBV3-1/TRBV3-2	TRBJ2-7
CASYHSRTGGYTF	TGTGCCAGCTACCACTCTCGGACAGGTGGCTACACCTTC	NA	TRBD1	TRBV18	TRBJ1-2